Below, 10 T cell receptor beta chains from the same sample are listed, as sequenced in a study of Tregs in tolerant kidney transplant recipients (dated by TCRdb to between 2018 and 2020). This specimen's time point label, per the study, means: 6 months after combined kidney and bone marrow transplant. Related donors were used in the transplants with nonmyeloablative bone marrow transplantation, and mixed chimerism was transient in the human trials. Libraries were constructed by the immunoSEQ multiplex PCR assay. TCRdb took over this immuneACCESS table, retaining in-frame rearrangements with V and J assigned. Such tables are incomplete; in checked studies, under half of the missing clones stem from an unresolved V gene, and the remainder is unexplained. This sample's table has entries for roughly 15,000 clones. The ten top clones hold 27% of the sample. The sample was CD8+ T cells from blood (PBMCs), taken 6 months after the transplant. These receptors were taken from a human patient who received a combined kidney and bone marrow transplant. After a transplant, not all T cells may be the patient's own; some may come from the graft donor.

Comment on this clone: From the germline J gene comes the end of the CDR3, since the read stops 3 residues before it. V usage is TRBV27 and J usage is TRBJ2-1; D is uncertain. CDR1 MNHEY and CDR2 SMNVEV come from the germline V gene (reference sequence). V was pared by 4 bases and J by 4 bases, with 8 bases between. The CDR3 is 13 amino acids. The covered CDR3 bases are TGTGCCAGCAGTTCAGCGTTTTACAATGAG. It encodes CASSSAFYNE. The full CDR3 reads CASSSAFYNEQFF.

Concerning this clone: The read comes to an end 3 residues before the CDR3 does, leaving the germline J gene to fill in the end. The rearrangement joins TRBV23-1 to TRBJ2-7; TRBD2 matches at 11 bases. TRBV23-1 is flagged as an ORF with uncertain function. CDR3 length equals 18 residues. Unmatched junction bases numbered 12, after V lost 3 bases and J lost 2 bases. CDR3 DNA (partial): TGCGCCAGCAGTCACGAACCGGGACTAGCGGATCTTACCTACGAG. Protein sequence: CASSHEPGLADLTYE. The CDR3 reads in full as CASSHEPGLADLTYEQYF.

Comments on this clone: With the read ending 3 residues before the CDR3 end, the germline J gene is used to fill in that end. The genes are TRBV18 and TRBJ1-2; 7 nucleotides line up with TRBD1. The CDR3 is made up of 17 amino acids. Trimming cost V 3 bases and J 2 bases; bases outside gene matches: 12. Germline V gene lookup returns CDR1 KGHSH and CDR2 LQKENI. CDR3 loop: CASSPDRDHPSNYGYTF. The sequenced part of the CDR3 DNA is TGTGCCAGCTCACCTGACAGGGATCATCCCTCAAACTATGGC.

About this clone itself: The read ends 3 residues early relative to the CDR3; the germline J gene fills the gap. The V call is TRBV9, the J call TRBJ2-7; 10 nucleotides line up with TRBD2. Germline V gene data show CDR1 as SGDLS and CDR2 as YYNGEE. V lost 0 bases and J lost 2; bases outside the gene matches: 2. This CDR3 is built from 15 residues. The sequenced part of the CDR3 DNA is TGTGCCAGCAGCGTAGGGCTAGCGGGGGCCTACGAG. Protein product: CASSVGLAGAYE. The CDR3, in full, reads CASSVGLAGAYEQYF.

A note on this clone: The CDR3 end lies 3 residues beyond the end of the read and is filled in from the germline J gene. The V call is TRBV6-2 or TRBV6-3, the J call TRBJ2-3, with 15 bases matching TRBD2. V lost 2 bases to trimming and J lost 5 bases; unmatched junction nucleotides: 2. CDR1 and CDR2 (germline): MNHEY, SVGEGT. The CDR3 runs to 16 residues. Partial CDR3 DNA: TGTGCCAGCAGTTACGGGGGACTAGCGGGAGGAGATACG. Protein sequence: CASSYGGLAGGDT. The full CDR3 is CASSYGGLAGGDTQYF.

About this clone: Read coverage stops 3 residues before the CDR3 terminus; the germline J gene supplies the remainder. The chain uses TRBV7-6 and TRBJ2-3, with 9 bases lining up with TRBD2. Trimming took 1 base from V and 3 from J; bases not matched to a gene: 5. Germline loops: CDR1 SGHVS, CDR2 FNYEAQ. The CDR3 length is 16 residues. This chain's CDR3 is CASSLESLAGTDTQYF. The covered CDR3 bases are TGTGCCAGCAGCTTAGAGTCCCTAGCGGGGACAGATACG.

Notes on this clone: The read ends 3 residues before the CDR3 terminus; that terminus is restored from the germline J gene. The V gene is TRBV10-1, the J gene TRBJ2-7, with 8 bases fitting TRBD1. Losses at the gene ends were 2 bases for V and 4 bases for J; bases not matched to a gene: 4. CDR1 and CDR2 from the germline V gene are WNHNN and SYGVQD (reference sequence). The CDR3 contains 14 residues. The CDR3 sequence is CASSELRTGYEQYF. CDR3 DNA, as far as it was read: TGCGCCAGCAGTGAGCTCCGGACAGGGTACGAG.

With regard to this clone: The CDR3 goes on 3 residues after the read ends, and that part is filled in from the germline J gene. The rearrangement joins TRBV4-1 to TRBJ1-6; D unclear. Germline lookup yields CDR1 MGHRA and CDR2 YSYEKL. The V end lost 0 bases, the J end lost 6 bases, and 15 bases lay between the germline ends. The CDR3 runs to 17 residues. The CDR3 DNA, read in part, is TGCGCCAGCAGCCAAGATGTCAGTATCCTTACTAATTCACCC. This gives the protein CASSQDVSILTNSP. The full CDR3 is CASSQDVSILTNSPLHF.

The sequenced part of the CDR3 DNA is TGTGCCAGCGCTGCCGGGACAGGGGCCTACGAG. Its translation is CASAAGTGAYE. The CDR3 in full is CASAAGTGAYEQYF. The chain links TRBV7-7 to TRBJ2-7; 10 nucleotides align to TRBD1. The CDR3 is cut off 3 residues early in the read; its end comes from the germline J gene. The germline V gene has CDR1 SSHAT and CDR2 FNYEAQ (reference sequence). CDR3 length: 14 residues. With V trimmed by 8 bases and J by 2 bases, 6 bases remained unmatched. The full variable domain, rest sourced from reference TRBV7-7 and TRBJ2-7, is GAGVSQSPRYKVTKRGQDVTLRCDPISSHATLYWYQQALGQGPEFLTYFNYEAQPDKSGLPSDRFSAERPEGSISTLTIQRTEQRDSAMYRCASAAGTGAYEQYFGPGTRLTVT.

On this clone itself: From the germline J gene comes the end of the CDR3, since the read stops 3 residues before it. The rearrangement links TRBV19 to TRBJ2-1, with 10 bases lining up with TRBD2. The ends lost 4 bases at V and 7 bases at J; junction bases unmatched: 10. The CDR3 runs 16 residues. Germline V CDR1 and CDR2: LNHDA, SQIVND (reference sequence). CDR3: CASSTPLAGEENEQFF. The covered CDR3 bases are TGTGCCAGTAGTACCCCCCTAGCGGGAGAAGAAAATGAG.